A selection of T cell receptor beta chains follows, all from one sample in a study of metastatic and nonmetastatic thyroid tumors. MiXCR re-clonotyped the PCR reads for TCRdb. The sample lists 11,000 or so clones, roughly 12% occurring once. Sequenced input: blood. All receptors come from a female donor with papillary thyroid cancer or a benign thyroid nodule (not recorded which). Some clones in this sample may be carry-over from other donors' samples. CDR3s leave out the opening cysteine and the closing phenylalanine or tryptophan. A D gene is named only where the DNA matches it firmly.

>TRBJ2-3|TRBD2|TRBV5-1
ASSLFPSGGPADTQY
>TRBJ2-1|.|TRBV7-9
ASDLVGSSYNEQF
>TRBJ1-3|TRBD1|TRBV30
AWAGDRSSGDTIY
>TRBJ2-1|.|TRBV19
ASSNLISSTEQF
>TRBJ2-3|TRBD2|TRBV4-1
ASSPLERGSTDTQY
>TRBJ1-2|TRBD1|TRBV5-1
ASSFGTGGHT
>TRBJ1-4|.|TRBV7-2
ASSLYATNEKLF
>TRBJ1-6|.|TRBV19
ASSIFRRSKNSPLH
>TRBJ2-7|TRBD2|TRBV6-1
ASTVTSGSSYEQY
>TRBJ2-7|.|TRBV7-9
ASSPTVSYEQY
>TRBJ2-3|TRBD1|TRBV10-2
ASSTGGRIAQY
>TRBJ1-2|.|TRBV11-1
ASSSGVGYT
>TRBJ1-5|.|TRBV7-4
ASSLQGEGNGQPQH
>TRBJ1-2|TRBD1|TRBV9
ASSVSTDRGRVVNYGYT
>TRBJ1-3|TRBD1|TRBV3-1
ASSQDLCGTASSGNTIY
>TRBJ1-2|.|TRBV28
ASGTEINYGYT
>TRBJ2-1|.|TRBV7-6
ASSQPKLMSLLNEQF
>TRBJ2-5|TRBD2|TRBV11-2
ASSRQFGRGKKETQY
>TRBJ2-7|TRBD1|TRBV20-1
SATGTESSHEQY
>TRBJ2-7|.|TRBV4-1
ASSQAPGYEQY
>TRBJ2-3|TRBD2|TRBV5-1
ASSPRASGGGSDTQY
>TRBJ2-4|TRBD2|TRBV11-2
ASSLGTSGKNIQY
>TRBJ1-2|TRBD1|TRBV15
ATSRVQGSNYGYT
>TRBJ2-7|TRBD2|TRBV6-5
ASSYPEERENYEQY
>TRBJ1-2|.|TRBV19
ASSEGRRGYT
>TRBJ2-7|.|TRBV20-1
SARGGDRNEQY
>TRBJ1-5|.|TRBV19
ASSIVQPRGNRPQH
>TRBJ1-5|.|TRBV12-3/TRBV12-4
AGSYQGGNQPQH
>TRBJ2-1|TRBD2|TRBV6-6
ASSYGRSSGYNEQF